These 21 T cell receptor beta chains originate from one sample sequenced in a study of blood T cells in healthy people across ages. Primers used in a second PCR of roughly 6 to 11 cycles were a sample-barcoded 5' primer and a J-beta primer mix. TCRdb re-called the 5' RACE reads with MiXCR, one entry per CDR3 protein. This table holds some 900,000 distinct CDR3 sequences, 29% found once. Input material: blood. The receptors shown here come from a woman older than 75 in good health.

This clonotype was counted many times. This sequence joins TRBV20-1 and TRBJ1-5; TRBD1 agrees at 10 bases. CDR1 DFQATT and CDR2 SNEGSKA come from the germline V gene (reference sequence). The CDR3 spans 15 residues. V shed 1 base and J 6 bases; nucleotides not matched to a gene: 6. The CDR3 nucleotides read TGCAGTGCTAGAGGACAGGGGGCGTGGGGTCAGCCCCAGCATTTT. Amino acid sequence: CSARGQGAWGQPQHF.

This clonotype occurred many times. The V gene is TRBV6-6, the J gene TRBJ2-3, with 7 bases fitting TRBD1. CDR3 size: 12 residues. Germline assignment: CDR1 MNHNY and CDR2 SVGAGI (reference sequence). V lost 5 bases and J lost 6; bases outside the gene matches: 2. The DNA of the CDR3 is TGTGCCAGCAGTAGGGACAGCGATACGCAGTATTTT. This codes for CASSRDSDTQYF.

This clonotype came up a few times. The V call is TRBV6-2 or TRBV6-3, the J call TRBJ1-5; unclear D gene. There are 14 residues in the CDR3. Germline CDR1 is MNHEY and CDR2 is SVGEGT. V was trimmed by 2 bases and J by 6 bases, leaving 11 bases between them. The CDR3: CASSYPGSRQPQHF. For the CDR3, the DNA is TGTGCCAGCAGTTACCCGGGCAGTCGTCAGCCCCAGCATTTT.

This clonotype has a handful of counts. The chain has TRBV7-2 and TRBJ1-1, with no clear D. Looked up from germline, CDR1 is SGHTA and CDR2 is FQGNSA. V was trimmed by 2 bases and J by 7 bases, leaving 14 bases between them. There are 14 residues in the CDR3. The CDR3 bases are TGTGCCAGCAGCTTAATGGCGAGTAGGAATGAAGCTTTCTTT. This codes for CASSLMASRNEAFF.

V gene TRBV4-1 combines with J gene TRBJ2-1; 9 nucleotides line up with TRBD1. The J call could be wrong; TRBJ2-7 is a better fit for the DNA end. CDR1 is MGHRA, CDR2 YSYEKL, per germline. CDR3 length: 15 amino acids. CDR3 bases: TGCGCCAGCAGAAGGGACAGGGCCACCTACAATGAGCAGTACTTC. It translates to CASRRDRATYNEQYF.

This clonotype was seen at least ten times. V usage is TRBV5-1 and J usage is TRBJ2-1; D uncertain. Trimming removed 0 bases at V and 5 bases at J, with 9 bases between. This CDR3 is 14 amino acids long. The germline CDR1 and CDR2 sequences are SGHRS and YFSETQ. CDR3 sequence (DNA): TGCGCCAGCAGCTTGGCCTACGCCAACAATGAGCAGTTCTTC. Translated, it gives CASSLAYANNEQFF.

The table lists this clonotype with a few counts. This sequence joins TRBV9 and TRBJ2-7; D might be TRBD1 (6 bases). Trimming took 0 bases from V and 5 from J, leaving 18 bases between them. The germline V gene encodes CDR1 SGDLS and CDR2 YYNGEE. The CDR3 is 16 residues long. CDR3 region: CASSVGALDSCDEQYF. In DNA, the CDR3 is TGTGCCAGCAGCGTAGGTGCCTTGGACAGCTGCGACGAGCAGTACTTC.

With regard to this clonotype: This CDR3 is missing its conserved last phenylalanine or tryptophan, likely due to a read error. This chain connects TRBV2 to TRBJ1-5, with D maybe TRBD1 (5 bases). Per the germline V gene, CDR1 is SNHLY and CDR2 is FYNNEI. The CDR3 spans 15 residues. V was clipped by 7 bases and J by 5 bases, with 18 bases between them. In nucleotides, the CDR3 is TGTGCCAGCACCCTGAACGGGGTCAGGGATCAGCCCCAGCATTGT. Encoded protein: CASTLNGVRDQPQHC.

Worth noting for this clonotype: A read error may produce the germline difference seen at one junction end. The chain links TRBV6-2 or TRBV6-3 to TRBJ2-1, with TRBD2 as a possible D gene (6 bases). The CDR3 is 16 residues long. Germline-derived CDR1 and CDR2 are MNHEY and SVGEGT. The CDR3 coding sequence is TGCGCCAGCAGGCGAACTAGCCGGAGCTCCTACAATAAGCAGTTCTTC. Protein sequence: CASRRTSRSSYNKQFF.

J is TRBJ2-3 and V is TRBV20-1; 7 bases are shared with TRBD2. The CDR3 contains 17 residues. Germline V lookup: CDR1 DFQATT, CDR2 SNEGSKA (reference sequence). Trimming removed 0 bases from V and 1 base from J; junction bases left unmatched: 10. For the CDR3, the DNA is TGCAGTGCTAGAGATCCCTCCGGAAGCGGGGGCACAGATACGCAGTATTTT. Translating it yields CSARDPSGSGGTDTQYF.

In the case of this clonotype: A much bigger clone sits one base away, suggesting this may be a read error. The chain uses TRBV27 and TRBJ2-5; D uncertain. Looked up from germline, CDR1 is MNHEY and CDR2 is SMNVEV (reference sequence). The germline V and J ends were trimmed by 3 bases and 11 bases, with 19 bases remaining between them. There are 14 residues in the CDR3. The CDR3 DNA follows: TGTGCCAGCAGTTTGTTCGGGTTAAACAATGAGCAGTACTTC. Translated, it gives CASSLFGLNNEQYF.

This clonotype has a handful of counts. V and J are TRBV20-1 and TRBJ1-5; TRBD1 is a possible D gene (6 bases). V lost 0 bases to trimming and J lost 9 bases, with 15 bases between them. The CDR3 has 14 residues. Germline V CDR1 and CDR2: DFQATT, SNEGSKA (reference sequence). The CDR3, as DNA: TGCAGTGCTAGAGATGTCAGGGGCGGTCGGCCCCAGCATTTT. Its translation: CSARDVRGGRPQHF.

As concerns this clonotype: It may be a read error: a sequence one base away is much more abundant. For the CDR3, the DNA is TGTGCCAGCAGTTCCACCGGGGAAGAACTGTTTTTT. Protein sequence: CASSSTGEELFF. This chain joins TRBV12-3 or TRBV12-4 and TRBJ1-4; D uncertain. V lost 4 bases to trimming and J lost 12 bases, with 12 bases between them. The CDR3 is made up of 12 amino acids.

This clonotype was detected once. The CDR3 DNA reads as TGTGCCAGCAGTTTTAAGGGAGAGGTCACAGATACGCAGTATTTT. Translation: CASSFKGEVTDTQYF. J is TRBJ2-3 and V is TRBV12-3 or TRBV12-4, with TRBD2 as a possible D gene (5 bases). Trimming took off 3 bases at V and 2 bases at J, with 12 bases between the two ends. CDR3 length: 15 amino acids.

This clonotype was recorded at least ten times. The chain employs TRBV12-3 or TRBV12-4 and TRBJ2-7; 13 bases line up with TRBD2. The ends lost 6 bases at V and 2 bases at J; junction bases unmatched: 1. This CDR3 is built from 14 residues. The CDR3 DNA reads TGTGCCAGCAGGGGGACTAGCGGGACCTACGAGCAGTACTTC. Translating gives CASRGTSGTYEQYF.

This clonotype has a handful of counts. The J gene is TRBJ2-1, the V gene TRBV7-3; 10 nucleotides agree with TRBD2. V lost 5 bases, J lost 7 bases, and 11 bases stayed unmatched. The CDR3 spans 16 residues. Germline CDR1 is SGHTA and CDR2 is FQGTGA. In DNA form, the CDR3 reads TGTGCCAGCAGCGAAACGATAGCGGGAGGTTATAATGAGCAGTTCTTC. It is translated as CASSETIAGGYNEQFF. The full variable domain, with the rest looked up from reference TRBV7-3 and TRBJ2-1, is GAGVSQTPSNKVTEKGKYVELRCDPISGHTALYWYRQSLGQGPEFLIYFQGTGAADDSGLPNDRFFAVRPEGSVSTLKIQRTERGDSAVYLCASSETIAGGYNEQFFGPGTRLTVL.

The sample holds many counts of this clonotype. This chain uses TRBV10-3 with TRBJ1-1; 7 bases agree with TRBD1. CDR1 and CDR2 (germline): ENHRY, SYGVKD. The length of the CDR3 is 14 residues. V lost 6 bases to trimming and J lost 0 bases; unmatched junction nucleotides: 4. For the CDR3, the DNA is TGTGCCATCAGGGGGACAGTTTTGAACACTGAAGCTTTCTTT. Protein: CAIRGTVLNTEAFF.

V and J are TRBV12-3 or TRBV12-4 and TRBJ1-3; unclear D gene. The CDR3 loop spans 13 amino acids. The V end was cut by 2 bases, the J end by 0 bases, with 2 bases between. CDR3 amino acids: CASSLFSGNTIYF. Written as DNA, the CDR3 is TGTGCCAGCAGTTTATTCTCTGGAAACACCATATATTTT.

The table lists this clonotype with many counts. The CDR3 DNA follows: TGTGCCAGTCGTAACCCATCGGGACCGACGAAGACCCAGTACTTC. It specifies CASRNPSGPTKTQYF. This sequence joins TRBV19 and TRBJ2-5; TRBD1 or TRBD2 may be the D gene (5 bases each). Germline CDR1 and CDR2: LNHDA and SQIVND (reference sequence). The ends were cut back, 8 bases at V and 6 bases at J, with 22 bases in the middle. This CDR3 has 15 residues.

In DNA form, the CDR3 reads TGTGCCAGCAGCGTTGGGGGGCCTCCCTACAATGAGCAGTTCTTC. Protein product: CASSVGGPPYNEQFF. The chain has TRBV9 and TRBJ2-1, with D tentatively TRBD1 or TRBD2 (6 bases each). Per germline, CDR1 SGDLS and CDR2 YYNGEE. Trimming removed 2 bases from V and 2 bases from J, with 11 bases in between. The CDR3 is made up of 15 amino acids.

The rearrangement uses TRBV4-3 and TRBJ2-7; 8 positions match TRBD1. In germline, CDR1 is LGHNA, CDR2 YSLEER. The V and J ends lost 3 bases and 3 bases, in that order; junction bases with no gene match: 10. The CDR3 is made up of 16 amino acids. The CDR3 reads CASSQEARGRSYEQYF. The CDR3 region has the DNA TGCGCCAGCAGCCAGGAGGCCAGGGGGCGGAGCTACGAGCAGTACTTC.